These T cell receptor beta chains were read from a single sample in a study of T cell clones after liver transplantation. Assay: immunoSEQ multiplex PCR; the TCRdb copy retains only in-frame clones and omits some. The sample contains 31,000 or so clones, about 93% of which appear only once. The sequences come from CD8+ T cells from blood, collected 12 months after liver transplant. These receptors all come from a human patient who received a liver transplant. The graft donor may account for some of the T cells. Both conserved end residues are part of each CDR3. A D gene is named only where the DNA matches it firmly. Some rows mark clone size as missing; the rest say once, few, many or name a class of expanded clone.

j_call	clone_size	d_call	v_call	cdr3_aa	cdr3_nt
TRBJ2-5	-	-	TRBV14	CASSQRNSETQYF	TGTGCCAGCAGCCAAAGGAACTCGGAGACCCAGTACTTC
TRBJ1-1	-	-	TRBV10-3	CAISEKWEGTEAFF	TGTGCCATCAGTGAGAAATGGGAAGGGACTGAAGCTTTCTTT
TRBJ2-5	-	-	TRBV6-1	CASWGEQETQYF	TGTGCCAGCTGGGGTGAACAAGAGACCCAGTACTTC
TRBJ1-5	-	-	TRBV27	CASSPRGGRANQPQHF	TGTGCCAGCAGTCCCCGTGGAGGAAGGGCCAATCAGCCCCAGCATTTT
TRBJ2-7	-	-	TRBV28	CASSLTAKLYEQYF	TGTGCCAGCAGTTTAACAGCGAAATTATACGAGCAGTACTTC
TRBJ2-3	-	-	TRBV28	CASSLSSAGSTDTQYF	TGTGCCAGCAGTTTGTCCAGCGCAGGTAGCACAGATACGCAGTATTTT
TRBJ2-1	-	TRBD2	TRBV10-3	CAIKGDGTSGSSYNEQFF	TGTGCCATTAAGGGCGACGGGACTAGCGGGAGCTCCTACAATGAGCAGTTCTTC
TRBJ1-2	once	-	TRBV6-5	CASRQTASNYGYTF	TGTGCCAGCAGACAGACAGCTTCTAACTATGGCTACACCTTC
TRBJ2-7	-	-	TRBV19	CASSSSNSYEQYF	TGTGCCAGTAGTTCCAGCAATTCCTACGAGCAGTACTTC
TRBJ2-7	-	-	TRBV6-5	CASIRGSGYEQYF	TGTGCCAGCATAAGGGGATCCGGCTACGAGCAGTACTTC
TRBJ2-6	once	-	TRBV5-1	CAIPAEAASGANVLTF	TGCGCCATACCCGCGGAGGCAGCCTCTGGGGCCAACGTCCTGACTTTC
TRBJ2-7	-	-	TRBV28	CASSVSRFSYEQYF	TGTGCCAGCAGTGTTAGCCGGTTCTCCTACGAGCAGTACTTC
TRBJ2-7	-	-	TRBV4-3	CASSQDWAGVTYEQYF	TGCGCCAGCAGCCAAGATTGGGCAGGGGTCACCTACGAGCAGTACTTC
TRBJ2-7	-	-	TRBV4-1	CASSPDSYEQYF	TGCGCCAGCAGCCCAGATTCCTACGAGCAGTACTTC
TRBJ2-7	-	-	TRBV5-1	CASSIRTTVLSYEQYF	TGCGCCAGCAGCATAAGAACGACAGTCCTCTCCTACGAGCAGTACTTC
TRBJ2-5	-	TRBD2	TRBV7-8	CASSLRLAGVQETQYF	TGTGCCAGCAGCCTCCGGTTAGCGGGGGTCCAAGAGACCCAGTACTTC
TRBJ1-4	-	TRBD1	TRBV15	CATSRGQTQGAREKLFF	TGTGCCACCAGCAGAGGCCAAACACAGGGGGCGCGTGAAAAACTGTTTTTT
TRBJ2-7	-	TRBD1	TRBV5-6	CASRDRPGQTYEQYF	TGTGCCAGCAGAGACCGACCGGGACAGACCTACGAGCAGTACTTC
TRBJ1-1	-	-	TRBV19	CASSPTGNEAFF	TGTGCCAGTAGTCCTACAGGGAATGAAGCTTTCTTT
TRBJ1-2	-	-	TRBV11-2	CASSGGSIYYGYTF	TGTGCCAGCAGTGGGGGGTCGATATACTATGGCTACACCTTC
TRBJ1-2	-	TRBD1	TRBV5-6	CASSFGTGGRYGYTF	TGTGCCAGCAGCTTCGGGACAGGGGGACGCTATGGCTACACCTTC
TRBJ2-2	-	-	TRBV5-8	CASSLWQGTGELFF	TGTGCCAGCAGCTTGTGGCAGGGGACCGGGGAGCTGTTTTTT
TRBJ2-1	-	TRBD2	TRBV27	CASRLAGSYNEQFF	TGTGCCAGCAGACTAGCGGGATCCTACAATGAGCAGTTCTTC
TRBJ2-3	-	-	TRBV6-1	CASIHLNTDTQYF	TGTGCCAGCATACATTTGAACACAGATACGCAGTATTTT
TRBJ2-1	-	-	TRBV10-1	CASSEVGSSYNEQFF	TGCGCCAGCAGTGAGGTAGGGAGCTCCTACAATGAGCAGTTCTTC
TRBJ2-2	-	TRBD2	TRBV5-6	CASSPVLAAGELFF	TGTGCCAGCAGCCCCGTCCTAGCGGCCGGGGAGCTGTTTTTT
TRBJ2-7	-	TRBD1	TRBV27	CASSLLEQGAKEQYF	TGTGCCAGCAGTTTATTGGAACAGGGGGCGAAAGAGCAGTACTTC
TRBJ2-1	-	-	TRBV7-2	CASSLVARPYNEQFF	TGTGCCAGCAGCTTAGTGGCGAGACCGTACAATGAGCAGTTCTTC
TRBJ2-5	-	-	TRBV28	CASSFPGQETQYF	TGTGCCAGCAGTTTTCCGGGGCAAGAGACCCAGTACTTC
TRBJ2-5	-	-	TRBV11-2	CASSFWADQETQYF	TGTGCCAGCAGCTTTTGGGCAGATCAAGAGACCCAGTACTTC
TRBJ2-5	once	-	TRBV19	CASSADLEGETQYF	TGTGCCAGTAGCGCCGATCTAGAGGGAGAGACCCAGTACTTC
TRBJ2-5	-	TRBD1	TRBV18	CASSPDKYRGRGANWETQYF	TGTGCCAGCTCACCGGACAAATACAGGGGGCGAGGGGCTAACTGGGAGACCCAGTACTTC
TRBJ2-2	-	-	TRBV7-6	CASSQGIGARISGELFF	TGTGCCAGCAGCCAGGGGATAGGGGCGCGGATATCCGGGGAGCTGTTTTTT
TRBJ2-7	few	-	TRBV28	CASSLAPRASWQYF	TGTGCCAGCAGCCTCGCCCCCCGGGCGTCCTGGCAGTACTTC
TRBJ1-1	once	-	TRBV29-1	CSVEDQGVYTEAFF	TGCAGCGTTGAAGATCAGGGTGTATACACTGAAGCTTTCTTT
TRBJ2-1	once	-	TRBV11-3	CASSTRTRYNEQFF	TGTGCCAGCAGCACCCGGACCCGGTACAATGAGCAGTTCTTC
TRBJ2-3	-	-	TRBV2	CASSVRLDTQYF	TGTGCCAGCAGTGTTCGTTTGGATACGCAGTATTTT
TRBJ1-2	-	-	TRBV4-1	CASSPTVGLGNYGYTF	TGCGCCAGCAGCCCAACCGTCGGACTGGGTAACTATGGCTACACCTTC
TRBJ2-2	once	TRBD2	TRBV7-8	CASSLSRREYTGELFF	TGTGCCAGCAGCTTATCCCGGCGGGAGTACACCGGGGAGCTGTTTTTT
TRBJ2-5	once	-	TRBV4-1	CASSQDPGLQETQYF	TGCGCCAGCAGCCAAGATCCAGGGCTTCAAGAGACCCAGTACTTC
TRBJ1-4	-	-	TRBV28	CASSTADGWKLFF	TGTGCCAGCAGCACCGCGGATGGGTGGAAACTGTTTTTT
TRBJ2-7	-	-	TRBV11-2	CASSLDKTGTSYEQYF	TGTGCCAGCAGCTTAGACAAAACAGGGACCTCCTACGAGCAGTACTTC